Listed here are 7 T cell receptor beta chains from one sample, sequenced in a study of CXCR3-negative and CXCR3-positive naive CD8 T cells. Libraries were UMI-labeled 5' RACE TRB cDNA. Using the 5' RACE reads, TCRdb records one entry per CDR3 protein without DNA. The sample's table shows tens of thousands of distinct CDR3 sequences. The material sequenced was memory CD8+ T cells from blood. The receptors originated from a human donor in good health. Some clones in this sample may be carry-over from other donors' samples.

This CDR3 is CASSRLQQETQYF. This chain links TRBV27 with TRBJ2-5. The length of the CDR3 is 13 residues. Germline values: CDR1 MNHEY, CDR2 SMNVEV (reference sequence).

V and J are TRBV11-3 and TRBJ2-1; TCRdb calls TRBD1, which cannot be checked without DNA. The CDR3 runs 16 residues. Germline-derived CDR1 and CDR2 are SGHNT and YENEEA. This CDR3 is CASSYLTGGAYNEQFF.

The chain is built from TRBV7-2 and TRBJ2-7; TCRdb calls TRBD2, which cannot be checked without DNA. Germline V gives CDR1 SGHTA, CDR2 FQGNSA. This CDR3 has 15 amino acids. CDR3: CASSLGLAGGYEQYF.

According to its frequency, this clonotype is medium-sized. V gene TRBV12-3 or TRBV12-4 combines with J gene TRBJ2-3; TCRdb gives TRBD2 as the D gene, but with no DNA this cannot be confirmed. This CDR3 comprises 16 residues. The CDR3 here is CASSPIAGGPPDTQYF.

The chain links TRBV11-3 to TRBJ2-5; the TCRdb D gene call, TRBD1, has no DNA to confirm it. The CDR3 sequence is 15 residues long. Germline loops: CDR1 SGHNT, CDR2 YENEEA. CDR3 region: CASSPSRDSQETQYF.

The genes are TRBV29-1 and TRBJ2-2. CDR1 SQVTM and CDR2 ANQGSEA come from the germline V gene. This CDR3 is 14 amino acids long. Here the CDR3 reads CSVVGNTNTGELFF.

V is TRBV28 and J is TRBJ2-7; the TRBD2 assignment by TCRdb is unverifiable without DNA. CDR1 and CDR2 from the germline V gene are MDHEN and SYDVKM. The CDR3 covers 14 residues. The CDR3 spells CASSSPESPYEQYF.